One T cell receptor (beta chain) is described in this entry. The sample comes from a study of T cell changes during pregnancy in multiple sclerosis. This CDR3 has 17 amino acids. The germline gives CDR1 LGHNA, CDR2 YSLEER. Trimming at V came to 4 bases and at J to 4 bases, leaving 12 bases not matched to a gene. Some clones are missing from TCRdb's copy, which holds only in-frame ones; the method was immunoSEQ multiplex PCR. This sample has more than 35,000 clones, with approximately 90% found just once. This specimen consisted of CD8+ T cells from peripheral blood mononuclear cells, obtained after pregnancy. The chain joins TRBV4-3 to TRBJ1-3; the match to TRBD1 covers 8 bases. The receptor was isolated from a female donor in good health, enrolled as a control in a pregnancy study. For the CDR3, the DNA is TGCGCCAGCAGCCTATCGAGGACAGGGACCCCCGGAAACACCATATATTTT. Amino acid sequence: CASSLSRTGTPGNTIYF.